The T cell receptor (beta chain) under discussion was sequenced for a study of cytomegalovirus exposure and HLA in healthy donors (dated by TCRdb to about 2017). For the study in its entirety: An earlier analysis of approximately 640 of the donors reported 250 to 350 Gb of sequence data and 117 million unique TCR beta sequences from about 200 million T cells. In an earlier analysis of 550 to 700 of the donors, high-throughput TCR beta sequencing was used to judge whether each TCR beta V gene segment behaved as functional or pseudogenic. Typing coverage differed by locus: A, B, C, DRB1 and DQB1 were typed in roughly 629-630 donors, DQA1 in approximately 520, DPA1 in roughly 590, and DPB1 in 450 to 490. HLA typing included class I and class II loci at four-digit resolution. A later genetic analysis took genome-wide SNP genotypes for about 55% of the roughly 700 donors and used that subset as a discovery cohort. The study was designed to test whether signatures of past pathogen exposure could be identified by cataloging public T cell receptors. A later analysis re-analyzed previously published TCR beta repertoires from 666 donors and added high-resolution HLA genotyping to study TCR occurrence patterns. Among the roughly 410 genotyped donors, approximately 77% belonged to the genetic ancestry cluster associated with self-reported Caucasian donors. Across 398 genotyped donors of the cohort, an average of roughly 230,000 unique TCR beta nucleotide sequences per donor were sequenced, and roughly 20% of those sequences were non-productive. To predict cytomegalovirus infection status, the study combined high-throughput TCR immunosequencing, statistical association of individual TCRs with disease status, and machine learning. Besides the first cohort of more than 650 subjects, a separate validation cohort made up of 120 different subjects was used. In the later analysis, no new phenotypic data were used to find candidate immune exposures; instead, reliance was placed on TCR beta sequences and their occurrence across donors. About five DR-DQ haplotypes were handled as single units for association and clustering, since linkage in the cohort was strong. All discovery cohort repertoires had been generated on a single sequencing platform. Using immunosequencing, the study profiled T cell repertoires from 500 to 800 subjects and related those repertoires to cytomegalovirus serostatus. Roughly 300 gigabases of sequencing data and tens of millions of unique TCR sequences were included in an early release covering about 700 HLA-typed donors. Alongside the repertoire data, information on donor age, sex, ethnicity and CMV serostatus was compiled.

Comments on this clone: What this receptor recognizes is not known. The sample holds no much larger clone one base away, and base qualities are not on file.

According to the germline V gene, CDR1 reads SGHVS and CDR2 reads FQNEAQ. The CDR3 covers 16 residues, taking in both the cysteine and the phenylalanine. Only the CDR3 region is kept as DNA, spanning 48 bases read in frame from base 1. The cohort consisted of 670 or so healthy bone marrow donors. At the time of sampling, every cohort member was nominally healthy, though immune exposures that went unrecorded were likely present. The donor was CMV seronegative and was included in the group of a few hundred seronegative cohort members. Every donor gave a peripheral blood sample, and the peripheral blood mononuclear cells from that sample were used for TCR beta sequencing. The Qiagen DNeasy Blood Extraction Kit was used to extract genomic DNA from the blood cell samples. Summary of the overall study and its limitations: A cluster of highly shared sequence variants was judged likely to represent a technical artifact of the sequencing pipeline. According to a later analysis, parvovirus B19, influenza, CMV and Epstein-Barr virus appeared linked to several top co-occurrence clusters. Roughly uniform sequencing depth across donors was assumed in presence/absence analyses, although this assumption may not hold. This cohort had only TCR beta chains sequenced, and the lack of alpha or paired-chain data limited which features could be detected. In a later analysis, HLA-associated TCR beta chains showed more clonal expansion and lower generation probabilities than non-associated chains that were equally common. In a later analysis, TCR association rates were found to vary across HLA loci, with the most associated TCRs seen for DRB1 alleles and the fewest for HLA-C alleles. Specific HLA alleles were associated with roughly 17,000 TCR beta sequences at a false discovery rate of 0.05 in a later analysis. A further reported finding was that TCR beta sequences accurately predicted the HLA-A and HLA-B alleles for most subjects in the first cohort. The 87-base-pair reads could not distinguish some IMGT-functional V segments, including TRBV6-2 and TRBV6-3, so those segments were excluded. In an earlier analysis of about 600 of the donors, most TCR beta V segments appeared in productive rearrangements about 87% or about 30% of the time, broadly matching IMGT annotations. In vitro tests confirmed that a few of the cytomegalovirus-associated TCR beta chains recognize cytomegalovirus antigens. According to a later genetic analysis, donors in an Asian-associated ancestry cluster had fewer N-insertions in productive TCRs than the approximately 670-donor mean. The classifier was reported to diagnose cytomegalovirus status with high specificity and sensitivity in both the original cohort and the validation cohort. V-gene and J-gene trimming of TCR beta chains was associated with a missense DCLRE1C variant in a later genetic analysis, and the association was replicated in an independent cohort. A total of 150 or so TCR beta chains were listed by the study as associated with cytomegalovirus. HLA typing was unavailable for some donors at each locus, so association tests used only the typed subset. According to the authors, the approach could potentially be generalized to other disease states and immunological phenotypes. Most CMV-associated TCR beta chains appeared to be HLA-restricted in a later analysis, and the HLA associations seemed to be driven largely by CMV exposure. Most TCR sequences were seen in very few donors, while some public TCRs were found in many individuals. Correlated functional status among segregating V segments might reflect linkage disequilibrium, but an unknown experimental factor could not be ruled out. Because counts were too low, about 17 rarely observed V segments, including chromosome 9 orphons, were excluded from the earlier analysis of 587 of the donors. Immune exposure information for the cohort was limited to CMV serostatus. When HLA alleles, especially DR and DQ, strongly co-occurred, attributing TCR associations to individual alleles was difficult.

Preparation of the library involved the immunoSEQ multiplex PCR assay. The multiplex PCR relied on a mix of 60 forward primers for TCR Vbeta segments and 13 reverse primers for TCR Jbeta segments. A multiplex PCR assay on genomic DNA amplified the CDR3 region of rearranged TCR beta genes. On the Illumina HiSeq System, the amplified TCR beta libraries were sequenced as 87-base-pair reads. The original pipeline was this. A later analysis counted approximately 76 million unique TCR beta chains across the 670 or so repertoires, and roughly 10 million of these chains were shared by at least two donors. Raw reads were error-corrected and collapsed into unique sequences by a nearest-neighbor algorithm in which closely related sequences were merged to remove PCR and sequencing errors. Alignment of CDR3 sequences to IMGT reference sequences was used to assign V, D and J gene segments. For a sequence to be retained, at least a six-nucleotide match to both a V gene segment and a J gene segment was required. Rearrangements were classified as productive when the CDR3 lacked stop codons and remained in frame with V and J, and all other rearrangements were classified as non-productive. Following IMGT convention, CDR3 was defined as the stretch from the second conserved V-encoded cysteine to the conserved J-encoded phenylalanine. In an earlier analysis of more than 550 of the donors, sequences lacking an unambiguous match to a single V gene segment were excluded. An earlier analysis of just under 600 of the donors called V segments functional above 56.7% productive rearrangements and segregating when the between-donor standard deviation exceeded 5%. A statistical classification framework was developed to diagnose cytomegalovirus status using the catalog of TCR beta chain sequences. V and J gene assignment, in a later analysis, came from comparing TCR nucleotide sequences with IMGT/GENE-DB human TR gene sequences. A later analysis assigned CDR3 sequences and most-parsimonious VDJ recombination scenarios with the TCRdist pipeline. In a later analysis, each TCR beta chain was defined by its CDR3 amino acid sequence together with its V-gene family, and reads lacking a unique V-gene family were excluded. In a later analysis, 450 to 600 highly shared, low-generation-probability nucleotide sequences were removed to address suspected cross-contamination and a sequencing artifact. In a later analysis, a clonal expansion index for each public chain was calculated from normalized within-repertoire ranks of inferred template counts. Generation probabilities in a later analysis came from a VDJ recombination model fitted to out-of-frame rearrangements, and those results were checked against IGoR. In a later analysis, TCR-TCR, TCR-HLA and TCR-CMV co-occurrence was scored with hypergeometric tests, and a repertoire-size bias correction was applied to TCR pairs. In a later analysis, false discovery rates were estimated by permuting HLA or CMV assignments 20 times. In a later analysis, co-occurring TCRs were grouped using DBSCAN, and TCRdist sequence similarity was added for clustering within HLA-allele-positive subsets. Repertoires with fewer than 30,000 or more than 120,000 public chains, plus five repertoires with anomalous nucleotide sharing, were excluded from co-occurrence clustering. TCRdb mirrors the immuneACCESS table, restricted to in-frame sequences. Some clones are absent from its copies; in checked studies, under half trace to an unresolved V gene, and the reason for the others is unknown. V, J and clone size are those of that table, while D and trimming were read from the DNA. Across this sample there are around 96,000 clones, with approximately 64% seen only once. The ten largest clones take up under 4% of the sample.

The clonotype was recovered from a man between 60 and 70 years old in good health and CMV-seronegative. The chain is encoded by TRBV7-8 joined to TRBJ2-5; TRBD1 fits 8 bases in the junction. The closer fit of TRBJ2-7 to the DNA end suggests the J call may be wrong. The sequenced sample was PBMCs. The DNA sequence reads TGTGCCAGCAGCCCAGGGTTAAGGACAGGGATCTACGAGCAGTACTTC. This gives the protein CASSPGLRTGIYEQYF.